Listed below are T cell receptor beta chains from one sample, sequenced in a study of PD-L1 blockade in urothelial cancer. Profiled with immunoSEQ multiplex PCR; TCRdb holds only in-frame clones, not every one. The table shows tens of thousands of clones, with approximately 91% occurring only once. The specimen was PBMCs, collected around atezolizumab (anti-PD-L1) treatment. These receptors all come from a donor at least 40 years old with urothelial cancer. Both conserved end residues are part of each CDR3. Fields, in order: V gene, J gene, D gene, clone size, CDR3 DNA, CDR3 protein. D genes are given only for firm matches. Clone size, where shown, is once, few, many, or a class for clones that have expanded.

TRBV20-1	TRBJ2-1	NA	NA	TGCAGTGCTAGACGAGGGCCTGGGCAGTTCTTC	CSARRGPGQFF
TRBV11-2	TRBJ2-1	NA	few	TGTGCCAGCAGCTTAGGGGGGCTAGTGGCGGACAATGAGCAGTTCTTC	CASSLGGLVADNEQFF
TRBV5-1	TRBJ2-1	TRBD1	NA	TGCGCCAGCAGCTCGGACAGGTATAGCTCCTACAATGAGCAGTTCTTC	CASSSDRYSSYNEQFF
TRBV7-6	TRBJ2-7	NA	NA	TGTGCCAGCAGCCGCGTCTGCGAGCAGTACTTC	CASSRVCEQYF
TRBV6-5	TRBJ1-2	TRBD1	NA	TGTGCCAGCAGGGCGCCGGGACAGTTAAACTATGGCTACACCTTC	CASRAPGQLNYGYTF
TRBV9	TRBJ2-4	NA	once	TGTGCCAGCAGCTCCTGTAGTAGGAAAGACACGCTAGCCAAAAACATTCAGTACTTC	CASSSCSRKDTLAKNIQYF
TRBV10-3	TRBJ2-1	TRBD2	once	TGTGCCGGACAATTCGGGCGGGAGCCCTACAATGAGCAGTTCTTC	CAGQFGREPYNEQFF
TRBV4-2	TRBJ2-1	TRBD1	NA	TGTGCCAGCAGCCCCGAGGGGGCCGGCTCCTACAATGAGCAGTTCTTC	CASSPEGAGSYNEQFF
TRBV10-3	TRBJ2-6	NA	NA	TGTGCCATCAGGTCTCCGTTAGACAGTGTGTCTGGGGCCAACGTCCTGACTTTC	CAIRSPLDSVSGANVLTF
TRBV27	TRBJ2-7	TRBD1	NA	TGTGCCAGCAGCCGGGGACAGGGGGCGCCGGGCGAGCAGTACTTC	CASSRGQGAPGEQYF